Following are 23 T cell receptor beta chains from one sample sequenced in a study of identical twins. TCRdb itself ran the 5' RACE reads through MiXCR, one entry per CDR3 protein. The sample lists a few hundred thousand distinct CDR3 sequences, around 9.6% occurring once. The same data also went into a second study, on yellow fever vaccine responses in identical twins.

Sequenced material: PBMCs. These TCRs come from a woman aged 18-35 years in good health.

This chain connects TRBV11-2 to TRBJ2-5; 14 bases map to TRBD2. The CDR3 totals 18 residues. The ends lost 5 bases at V and 0 bases at J; junction bases unmatched: 8. Germline V gene lookup returns CDR1 SGHAT and CDR2 FQNNGV. The CDR3 loop reads CASSIGTSGGQYQETQYF. CDR3 bases: TGTGCCAGCAGCATTGGGACTAGCGGGGGCCAGTACCAAGAGACCCAGTACTTC.

Only a few counts were recorded for this clonotype. The chain couples TRBV27 to TRBJ2-3; 14 positions agree with TRBD2. V lost 2 bases to trimming and J lost 6 bases; unmatched junction nucleotides: 7. The CDR3 sequence is 17 residues long. Germline V CDR1 and CDR2: MNHEY, SMNVEV (reference sequence). In DNA form, the CDR3 reads TGTGCCAGCAGTTTACTGACTAGCGGGGGGGCCCGGGATACGCAGTATTTT. This codes for CASSLLTSGGARDTQYF.

The chain combines TRBV7-2 with TRBJ2-1; 7 nucleotides line up with TRBD1. Germline-derived CDR1 and CDR2 are SGHTA and FQGNSA. The CDR3 extends over 16 amino acids. V trimming: 0 bases; J trimming: 4 bases; junction bases outside the gene matches: 6. The CDR3 DNA sequence: TGTGCCAGCAGCTTAGCGGTTGGGACAGCTTACAATGAGCAGTTCTTC. Protein: CASSLAVGTAYNEQFF.

This clonotype showed up many times. The rearrangement links TRBV2 to TRBJ1-2, with D perhaps TRBD1 (6 bases). Germline-derived CDR1 and CDR2 are SNHLY and FYNNEI. Trimming pared 7 bases from V and 8 bases from J, leaving 17 bases between. CDR3 size: 13 residues. The CDR3, as DNA: TGTGCCAGCAAGGAGGAGGGGGGCCAAGGCTACACCTTC. Translated, it gives CASKEEGGQGYTF.

This clonotype was recorded at least ten times. The chain links TRBV21-1 to TRBJ2-3; the D call of TRBD1 is as the table states it, not checked on the DNA. TRBV21-1 is marked as a pseudogene. CDR3 length: 17 residues. As DNA, the CDR3 is TGTGCCAGCAGCTTCCCGGGGCAGGGGGCTAGCACAGATACGCAGTATTTT. Encoded protein: CASSFPGQGASTDTQYF.

The table lists this clonotype with a few counts. The chain joins TRBV2 to TRBJ2-1, with TRBD2 matching over 7 bases. Germline assignment: CDR1 SNHLY and CDR2 FYNNEI. This CDR3 has 15 residues. The V gene end was trimmed by 4 bases and the J gene end by 6 bases; junction bases not matched to a gene: 9. CDR3 amino acids: CASSGLADEFNEQFF. CDR3 sequence (DNA): TGTGCCAGCAGTGGCCTAGCGGATGAATTCAATGAGCAGTTCTTC. Full variable domain (rest looked up from reference TRBV2 and TRBJ2-1): EPEVTQTPSHQVTQMGQEVILRCVPISNHLYFYWYRQILGQKVEFLVSFYNNEISEKSEIFDDQFSVERPDGSNFTLKIRSTKLEDSAMYFCASSGLADEFNEQFFGPGTRLTVL.

There are a few counts of this clonotype. The J gene is TRBJ2-5, the V gene TRBV20-1; 8 bases are shared with TRBD1. Germline assignment: CDR1 DFQATT and CDR2 SNEGSKA (reference sequence). The V gene end was trimmed by 0 bases and the J gene end by 4 bases; junction bases not matched to a gene: 13. The CDR3 length is 17 residues. CDR3 protein: CSARDRRWTGLGETQYF. The CDR3 nucleotides are TGCAGTGCTAGAGATCGCCGATGGACAGGGCTGGGAGAGACCCAGTACTTC.

This clonotype was counted at least ten times. V usage is TRBV11-2 and J usage is TRBJ2-7, with 11 bases matching TRBD2. This CDR3 comprises 16 residues. With V trimmed by 3 bases and J by 4 bases, 8 bases remained unmatched. Germline CDR1 is SGHAT and CDR2 is FQNNGV. The CDR3 protein is CASSFEFGTSGYEQYF. The CDR3 DNA sequence: TGTGCCAGCAGCTTCGAATTTGGGACTAGCGGTTACGAGCAGTACTTC.

This clonotype was seen repeatedly, ten times or more. The chain is built from TRBV5-1 and TRBJ2-1; TRBD2 aligns across 8 bases. After removal of 0 bases from V and 5 bases from J, the junction contained 10 bases not matched to a gene. Per the germline V gene, CDR1 is SGHRS and CDR2 is YFSETQ. This CDR3 is built from 17 residues. CDR3 protein: CASSLAPLAGIDNEQFF. The CDR3 nucleotides read TGCGCCAGCAGCTTGGCCCCCCTAGCGGGTATTGACAATGAGCAGTTCTTC.

The V call is TRBV20-1, the J call TRBJ1-5, with D possibly being TRBD1 (5 bases). V was cut by 6 bases and J by 6 bases, with 15 bases left in between. The CDR3 length is 13 residues. The V gene's germline CDR1 is DFQATT and CDR2 SNEGSKA (reference sequence). CDR3 nucleotide sequence: TGCAGTGCAAGTGGGGGACCGGGTCAGCCCCAGCATTTT. Translation gives CSASGGPGQPQHF.

In this sample, this clonotype turned up many times. The rearrangement links TRBV5-1 to TRBJ2-2, with no clear D. CDR3 size: 15 residues. The V end lost 0 bases, the J end lost 2 bases, and 8 bases lay between the germline ends. Per germline, CDR1 SGHRS and CDR2 YFSETQ. CDR3 residues: CASSLDRQNTGELFF. CDR3 coding DNA: TGCGCCAGCAGCTTGGATCGACAAAACACCGGGGAGCTGTTTTTT. The full variable domain, in which reference TRBV5-1 and TRBJ2-2 provide the parts outside the CDR3, is KAGVTQTPRYLIKTRGQQVTLSCSPISGHRSVSWYQQTPGQGLQFLFEYFSETQRNKGNFPGRFSGRQFSNSRSEMNVSTLELGDSALYLCASSLDRQNTGELFFGEGSRLTVL.

This clonotype showed up many times. The chain joins TRBV7-9 to TRBJ1-4; no reliable D call. Germline V gene sequence: CDR1 SEHNR, CDR2 FQNEAQ (reference sequence). The CDR3 is 13 amino acids. The V gene lost 0 bases and the J gene lost 4 bases, with 3 bases spanning the gap. The CDR3 is CASSLAINEKLFF. DNA of the CDR3: TGTGCCAGCAGCTTAGCCATTAATGAAAAACTGTTTTTT.

The chain joins TRBV7-9 to TRBJ2-1; no firm D call. The germline V gene has CDR1 SEHNR and CDR2 FQNEAQ (reference sequence). The V gene lost 5 bases and the J gene lost 9 bases, with 17 bases spanning the gap. This CDR3 comprises 14 residues. CDR3 region: CASSPSPEQSEQFF. The CDR3 DNA reads TGTGCCAGCAGCCCGTCTCCCGAGCAAAGTGAGCAGTTCTTC.

On this clonotype itself: The germline gene is not matched at one end of the junction; a read error may be the cause. The chain combines TRBV28 with TRBJ2-2; 8 bases line up with TRBD1. Germline CDR1 is MDHEN and CDR2 is SYDVKM. CDR3 size: 17 residues. The CDR3 coding sequence is TGTGCCAGCAGTTTAGACCCAGGGGGCGCGAAAACCGGGGAGCTGTTTTTT. This translates into CASSLDPGGAKTGELFF. Looking up the rest from reference TRBV28 and TRBJ2-2 gives the full variable domain: DVKVTQSSRYLVKRTGEKVFLECVQDMDHENMFWYRQDPGLGLRLIYFSYDVKMKEKGDIPEGYSVSREKKERFSLILESASTNQTSMYLCASSLDPGGAKTGELFFGEGSRLTVL.

This clonotype appeared a few times. The CDR3 sequence is CASSEGASGSYNEQFF. CDR3 DNA sequence: TGCGCCAGCAGTGAGGGGGCTAGCGGATCCTACAATGAGCAGTTCTTC. This chain links TRBV10-2 with TRBJ2-1; 7 bases are a match to TRBD2. The germline V gene has CDR1 WSHSY and CDR2 SAAADI. The CDR3 spans 16 residues. V was clipped by 2 bases and J by 1 base; unmatched bases: 5.

This clonotype was counted between two and nine times. The chain is built from TRBV5-1 and TRBJ2-3; D may match TRBD1 or TRBD2 (5 bases each). CDR1 is SGHRS and CDR2 is YFSETQ in the germline V gene. V was shortened by 2 bases and J by 2 bases, with 15 bases between the two germline ends. The CDR3 length is 16 residues. The CDR3 reads CASSFGTGRHTDTQYF. The CDR3 DNA follows: TGCGCCAGCAGCTTCGGTACGGGACGACACACAGATACGCAGTATTTT.

This clonotype was seen more than once but under ten times. The chain has TRBV12-3 or TRBV12-4 and TRBJ2-1, with a possible D match to TRBD1 (6 bases). V was pared by 4 bases and J by 8 bases, with 24 bases between. This CDR3 spans 17 amino acids. CDR3 nucleotide sequence: TGTGCCAGCAGTTCAGGGCAGGGGAGAATCGGGTCAGATGAGCAGTTCTTC. This encodes CASSSGQGRIGSDEQFF.

This clonotype was observed at least ten times. The chain combines TRBV7-9 with TRBJ2-7; 7 positions match TRBD1. CDR3 length: 14 amino acids. V lost 5 bases, J lost 2 bases, and 6 bases stayed unmatched. CDR1 is SEHNR, CDR2 FQNEAQ, per germline (reference sequence). As DNA, the CDR3 is TGTGCCAGCAGCCGACCGGGACAGCCCTACGAGCAGTACTTC. The encoded protein is CASSRPGQPYEQYF.

The chain employs TRBV20-1 and TRBJ2-2, with 9 bases that match TRBD2. V lost 0 bases and J lost 6; bases outside the gene matches: 8. Germline CDR1 and CDR2: DFQATT and SNEGSKA (reference sequence). The CDR3 is 16 residues long. The CDR3 sequence is CSARDRAGGPAGELFF. CDR3 bases: TGCAGTGCTAGAGATCGTGCGGGAGGGCCCGCCGGGGAGCTGTTTTTT.

This clonotype was found many times. V and J are TRBV6-2 or TRBV6-3 and TRBJ1-1; D possibly corresponds to TRBD1 (5 bases). The CDR3 covers 13 residues. Trimming removed 2 bases at V and 4 bases at J, with 8 bases between. Germline lookup yields CDR1 MNHEY and CDR2 SVGEGT. CDR3 region: CASSYVGATEAFF. CDR3 coding DNA: TGTGCCAGCAGTTACGTCGGGGCCACTGAAGCTTTCTTT.

This clonotype was counted ten times or more. The CDR3 nucleotides are TGTGCCAGCAGCCCCGGGGGAGGGTGGAACGAGCAGTACTTC. It encodes CASSPGGGWNEQYF. V usage is TRBV3-1 and J usage is TRBJ2-7, with 7 bases lining up with TRBD2. The CDR3 extends over 14 amino acids. The V gene's germline CDR1 is LGHDT and CDR2 YNNKEL (reference sequence). Germline trimming cut 4 bases from V and 5 bases from J; bases unmatched to any gene: 8.

Ten or more counts support this clonotype. This chain joins TRBV7-2 and TRBJ1-1, with 7 bases that match TRBD1. Germline V gives CDR1 SGHTA, CDR2 FQGNSA. V lost 4 bases, J lost 4 bases, and 9 bases stayed unmatched. The CDR3 extends over 15 amino acids. The CDR3 spells CASSSRQGSFTEAFF. The CDR3 DNA reads TGTGCCAGCAGCTCGAGACAGGGTTCTTTCACTGAAGCTTTCTTT.

This clonotype turned up a few times. The V and J genes are TRBV7-8 and TRBJ2-7; perhaps TRBD1 as D (5 bases). The CDR3 runs to 12 residues. Trimming cost V 4 bases and J 6 bases, with 10 bases left between them. Per the germline V gene, CDR1 is SGHVS and CDR2 is FQNEAQ. CDR3 sequence reads: CASSSSGFEQYF. CDR3 in DNA: TGTGCCAGCAGCTCCTCAGGGTTCGAGCAGTACTTC.